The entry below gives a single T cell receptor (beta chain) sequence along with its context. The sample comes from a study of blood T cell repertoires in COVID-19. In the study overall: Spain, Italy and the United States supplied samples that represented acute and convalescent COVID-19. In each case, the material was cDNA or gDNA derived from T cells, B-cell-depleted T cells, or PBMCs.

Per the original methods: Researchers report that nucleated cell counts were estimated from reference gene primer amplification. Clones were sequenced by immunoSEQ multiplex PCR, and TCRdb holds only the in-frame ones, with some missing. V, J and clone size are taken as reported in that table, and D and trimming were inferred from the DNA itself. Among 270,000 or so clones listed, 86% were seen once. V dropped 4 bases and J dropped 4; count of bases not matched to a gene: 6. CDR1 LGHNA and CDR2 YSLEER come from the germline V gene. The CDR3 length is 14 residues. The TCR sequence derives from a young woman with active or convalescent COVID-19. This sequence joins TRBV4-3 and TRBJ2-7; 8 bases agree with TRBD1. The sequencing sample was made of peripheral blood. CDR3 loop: CASSPSQGAYEQYF. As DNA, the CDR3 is TGCGCCAGCAGCCCCTCCCAGGGGGCTTACGAGCAGTACTTC.